This is a list of T cell receptor beta chains from one sample in a study of blood T cell repertoires in COVID-19. The assay was immunoSEQ multiplex PCR, and TCRdb's table has in-frame clones only and misses some. Of 150,000 to 200,000 clones in the sample, around 80% were seen once. Sequenced material: peripheral blood. These receptors were taken from a middle-aged woman with COVID-19, enrolled during active disease. Each CDR3 is given with its conserved first and last residue. The D gene is left open where the match is weak. Some rows have no size entry. The others give once, few or many, or a class for an expanded clone.

d_call: TRBD2; v_call: TRBV19; clone_size: -; j_call: TRBJ2-2; cdr3_aa: CASSTTSGNTGELFF; cdr3_nt: TGTGCCAGTAGTACGACTAGCGGGAACACCGGGGAGCTGTTTTTT
d_call: TRBD1; v_call: TRBV9; clone_size: -; j_call: TRBJ2-7; cdr3_aa: CASSVETGGEQYF; cdr3_nt: TGTGCCAGCAGCGTAGAGACAGGGGGGGAGCAGTACTTC
d_call: TRBD1; v_call: TRBV5-1; clone_size: -; j_call: TRBJ2-5; cdr3_aa: CASNRDSQETQYF; cdr3_nt: TGCGCCAGCAACAGGGACAGCCAAGAGACCCAGTACTTC
d_call: -; v_call: TRBV5-5; clone_size: few; j_call: TRBJ1-6; cdr3_aa: CASSPAGSSSPLHF; cdr3_nt: TGTGCCAGCAGCCCGGCAGGGTCCTCTTCACCCCTCCACTTT
d_call: -; v_call: TRBV14; clone_size: few; j_call: TRBJ2-3; cdr3_aa: CASSSGRRTDTQYF; cdr3_nt: TGTGCCAGCAGCTCCGGACGGAGGACAGATACGCAGTATTTT
d_call: TRBD1; v_call: TRBV28; clone_size: few; j_call: TRBJ1-2; cdr3_aa: CASSPIFSTGNYGYTF; cdr3_nt: TGTGCCAGCAGCCCTATCTTTTCGACAGGGAACTATGGCTACACCTTC
d_call: -; v_call: TRBV27; clone_size: -; j_call: TRBJ1-3; cdr3_aa: CASRRRGGDSGNTIYF; cdr3_nt: TGTGCCAGCAGGCGCCGCGGGGGGGACTCTGGAAACACCATATATTTT
d_call: -; v_call: TRBV9; clone_size: -; j_call: TRBJ1-1; cdr3_aa: CASSGRVGRETYEAFF; cdr3_nt: TGTGCCAGCAGCGGGAGAGTAGGTCGGGAAACGTATGAAGCTTTCTTT
d_call: -; v_call: TRBV11-2; clone_size: -; j_call: TRBJ1-2; cdr3_aa: CASSLVAGPINISF; cdr3_nt: TGTGCCAGCAGCTTAGTGGCAGGCCCCATAAACATTTCCTTC
d_call: -; v_call: TRBV25-1; clone_size: -; j_call: TRBJ1-6; cdr3_aa: CASEGVSSPLHF; cdr3_nt: TGTGCCAGCGAGGGTGTGAGTTCACCCCTCCACTTT
d_call: -; v_call: TRBV11-2; clone_size: -; j_call: TRBJ1-5; cdr3_aa: CASSGGLGLQIWPQHF; cdr3_nt: TGTGCCAGCAGCGGGGGGTTAGGCCTCCAGATATGGCCCCAGCATTTT
d_call: -; v_call: TRBV7-3; clone_size: -; j_call: TRBJ2-2; cdr3_aa: CASSLGRAAGELFF; cdr3_nt: TGTGCCAGCAGCTTAGGGCGAGCGGCCGGGGAGCTGTTTTTT
d_call: -; v_call: TRBV21-1; clone_size: -; j_call: TRBJ1-3; cdr3_aa: CASTSLAPSGNTIYF; cdr3_nt: TGTGCCAGCACCTCCTTGGCACCCTCTGGAAACACCATATATTTT
d_call: -; v_call: TRBV10-1; clone_size: few; j_call: TRBJ1-1; cdr3_aa: CASSEPGGRTAFF; cdr3_nt: TGCGCCAGCAGTGAGCCGGGGGGAAGGACGGCTTTCTTT
d_call: -; v_call: TRBV19; clone_size: -; j_call: TRBJ2-7; cdr3_aa: CASSIRIEGDSYEQYF; cdr3_nt: TGTGCCAGTAGTATCCGCATAGAGGGTGACTCCTACGAGCAGTACTTC
d_call: TRBD1; v_call: TRBV5-1; clone_size: -; j_call: TRBJ2-3; cdr3_aa: CASSLGRLQGKGTDTQYF; cdr3_nt: TGCGCCAGCAGCTTAGGTCGTCTACAGGGGAAGGGCACAGATACGCAGTATTTT
d_call: TRBD1; v_call: TRBV5-1; clone_size: -; j_call: TRBJ1-5; cdr3_aa: CASSLGGRGPQPQHF; cdr3_nt: TGCGCCAGCAGCTTGGGAGGCAGGGGGCCCCAGCCCCAGCATTTT
d_call: -; v_call: TRBV28; clone_size: -; j_call: TRBJ1-2; cdr3_aa: CASTARTPNYGYTF; cdr3_nt: TGTGCCAGCACCGCAAGGACACCGAACTATGGCTACACCTTC
d_call: TRBD2; v_call: TRBV19; clone_size: -; j_call: TRBJ2-2; cdr3_aa: CALRREVTGELFF; cdr3_nt: TGTGCCCTCCGGCGGGAGGTAACCGGGGAGCTGTTTTTT
d_call: -; v_call: TRBV2; clone_size: -; j_call: TRBJ1-1; cdr3_aa: CASSLPRDTLNTEAFF; cdr3_nt: TGTGCCAGCAGCCTTCCCCGGGACACCTTGAACACTGAAGCTTTCTTT
d_call: -; v_call: TRBV12-3/TRBV12-4; clone_size: -; j_call: TRBJ1-2; cdr3_aa: CASRLQGQGYTF; cdr3_nt: TGTGCCAGCAGACTTCAGGGGCAAGGCTACACCTTC
d_call: -; v_call: TRBV6-5; clone_size: -; j_call: TRBJ1-2; cdr3_aa: CASSYSGTALNYGYTF; cdr3_nt: TGTGCCAGCAGTTACTCGGGCACGGCTTTAAACTATGGCTACACCTTC
d_call: -; v_call: TRBV5-5; clone_size: -; j_call: TRBJ1-5; cdr3_aa: CASSFFDSLNQPQHF; cdr3_nt: TGTGCCAGCAGTTTTTTCGACAGTCTCAATCAGCCCCAGCATTTT
d_call: TRBD1; v_call: TRBV28; clone_size: -; j_call: TRBJ1-6; cdr3_aa: CASRVTGNLPLHF; cdr3_nt: TGTGCCAGCAGGGTGACAGGGAATTTACCCCTCCACTTT
d_call: -; v_call: TRBV5-1; clone_size: -; j_call: TRBJ2-7; cdr3_aa: CASSLSGYEQYF; cdr3_nt: TGCGCCAGCAGCTTGAGCGGATACGAGCAGTACTTC
d_call: -; v_call: TRBV7-9; clone_size: -; j_call: TRBJ2-1; cdr3_aa: CASIMSGTLYNEQFF; cdr3_nt: TGTGCCAGCATCATGTCCGGGACTCTCTACAATGAGCAGTTCTTC
d_call: -; v_call: TRBV7-8; clone_size: few; j_call: TRBJ2-7; cdr3_aa: CASSLAHGGGNEQYF; cdr3_nt: TGTGCCAGCAGCTTAGCGCATGGGGGAGGAAACGAGCAGTACTTC
d_call: -; v_call: TRBV28; clone_size: -; j_call: TRBJ1-2; cdr3_aa: CASRLSQGSVGGYTF; cdr3_nt: TGTGCCAGCAGGCTCTCACAGGGAAGCGTAGGTGGCTACACCTTC
d_call: TRBD2; v_call: TRBV6-1; clone_size: -; j_call: TRBJ2-3; cdr3_aa: CASSEAAGGTDTQYF; cdr3_nt: TGTGCCAGCAGTGAAGCAGCGGGGGGCACAGATACGCAGTATTTT
d_call: -; v_call: TRBV24-1; clone_size: -; j_call: TRBJ1-1; cdr3_aa: CATSDGPVNTEAFF; cdr3_nt: TGTGCCACCAGTGATGGGCCGGTGAACACTGAAGCTTTCTTT
d_call: -; v_call: TRBV5-1; clone_size: -; j_call: TRBJ2-2; cdr3_aa: CASSHPGPATGELFF; cdr3_nt: TGCGCCAGCAGCCACCCAGGCCCGGCCACCGGGGAGCTGTTTTTT
d_call: -; v_call: TRBV7-8; clone_size: -; j_call: TRBJ2-7; cdr3_aa: CASSGPGEQYEQYF; cdr3_nt: TGTGCCAGCAGCGGACCAGGGGAACAATACGAGCAGTACTTC
d_call: -; v_call: TRBV15; clone_size: -; j_call: TRBJ2-3; cdr3_aa: CATSRRFSTDTQYF; cdr3_nt: TGTGCCACCAGCCGGCGGTTTAGCACAGATACGCAGTATTTT
d_call: TRBD1; v_call: TRBV18; clone_size: -; j_call: TRBJ1-1; cdr3_aa: CASSSPGQGIMNTEAFF; cdr3_nt: TGTGCCAGCTCATCCCCGGGACAGGGGATCATGAACACTGAAGCTTTCTTT
d_call: -; v_call: TRBV29-1; clone_size: -; j_call: TRBJ2-7; cdr3_aa: CSVIVQGYQQYF; cdr3_nt: TGCAGCGTTATCGTCCAGGGTTACCAGCAGTACTTC
d_call: TRBD1; v_call: TRBV2; clone_size: -; j_call: TRBJ2-7; cdr3_aa: CASRDRLYEQYF; cdr3_nt: TGTGCCAGCCGGGACAGGTTATACGAGCAGTACTTC
d_call: TRBD1; v_call: TRBV28; clone_size: -; j_call: TRBJ1-2; cdr3_aa: CASSPADRGRNYGYTF; cdr3_nt: TGTGCCAGCAGCCCCGCGGACAGGGGAAGAAACTATGGCTACACCTTC
d_call: TRBD1; v_call: TRBV12-3/TRBV12-4; clone_size: once; j_call: TRBJ1-1; cdr3_aa: CASARGRPEAFF; cdr3_nt: TGTGCCAGCGCCAGGGGGAGGCCTGAAGCTTTCTTT
d_call: -; v_call: TRBV11-2; clone_size: -; j_call: TRBJ2-5; cdr3_aa: CASSLDQGTQYF; cdr3_nt: TGTGCCAGCAGCTTAGATCAGGGGACCCAGTACTTC
d_call: TRBD2; v_call: TRBV19; clone_size: few; j_call: TRBJ2-2; cdr3_aa: CASSQGGTRELFF; cdr3_nt: TGTGCCAGTAGTCAGGGAGGGACCCGGGAGCTGTTTTTT
d_call: TRBD1; v_call: TRBV11-2; clone_size: many; j_call: TRBJ2-7; cdr3_aa: CASSLQDRTTYEQYF; cdr3_nt: TGTGCCAGCAGCTTACAGGACAGGACCACCTACGAGCAGTACTTC
d_call: TRBD1; v_call: TRBV27; clone_size: few; j_call: TRBJ1-2; cdr3_aa: CASSPGGGGYTF; cdr3_nt: TGTGCCAGCAGTCCAGGGGGCGGAGGCTACACCTTC
d_call: TRBD2; v_call: TRBV7-9; clone_size: -; j_call: TRBJ2-3; cdr3_aa: CASSRAGGPDTQYF; cdr3_nt: TGTGCCAGCAGCCGAGCGGGGGGGCCGGATACGCAGTATTTT
d_call: -; v_call: TRBV4-2; clone_size: once; j_call: TRBJ1-2; cdr3_aa: CASSQENSGLGYTF; cdr3_nt: TGTGCCAGCAGCCAAGAAAATTCTGGGCTCGGCTACACCTTC
d_call: -; v_call: TRBV29-1; clone_size: few; j_call: TRBJ1-1; cdr3_aa: CSVAAGEGTEAFF; cdr3_nt: TGCAGCGTTGCCGCAGGGGAGGGCACTGAAGCTTTCTTT
d_call: TRBD1; v_call: TRBV7-7; clone_size: -; j_call: TRBJ2-7; cdr3_aa: CASSLRTGGVYEQYF; cdr3_nt: TGTGCCAGCAGCCTCCGGACAGGGGGAGTCTACGAGCAGTACTTC
d_call: -; v_call: TRBV27; clone_size: -; j_call: TRBJ1-2; cdr3_aa: CASSLLGIRGGGLYGYTF; cdr3_nt: TGTGCCAGCAGTTTATTGGGCATAAGGGGGGGCGGCCTCTATGGCTACACCTTC
d_call: TRBD2; v_call: TRBV6-5; clone_size: -; j_call: TRBJ2-7; cdr3_aa: CASSTAGGGSYEQYF; cdr3_nt: TGTGCCAGCAGTACCGCGGGAGGGGGATCCTACGAGCAGTACTTC
d_call: -; v_call: TRBV24-1; clone_size: -; j_call: TRBJ1-1; cdr3_aa: CATSPGLNTEAFF; cdr3_nt: TGTGCCACCTCGCCCGGGTTGAACACTGAGGCTTTCTTT
d_call: -; v_call: TRBV10-3; clone_size: -; j_call: TRBJ1-2; cdr3_aa: CAISVGVGYGYTF; cdr3_nt: TGTGCCATCAGTGTAGGGGTGGGCTATGGCTACACCTTC
d_call: TRBD2; v_call: TRBV14; clone_size: -; j_call: TRBJ2-7; cdr3_aa: CASSPIAGGGYEQYF; cdr3_nt: TGTGCCAGCAGTCCGATAGCGGGAGGAGGATACGAGCAGTACTTC
d_call: TRBD2; v_call: TRBV7-7; clone_size: -; j_call: TRBJ2-5; cdr3_aa: CASSLGFGGRARETQYF; cdr3_nt: TGTGCTAGCAGCTTAGGCTTTGGCGGGAGGGCCAGGGAGACCCAGTACTTC
d_call: -; v_call: TRBV10-3; clone_size: -; j_call: TRBJ2-3; cdr3_aa: CAISTYTDTQYF; cdr3_nt: TGTGCCATCAGTACATACACAGATACGCAGTATTTT
d_call: -; v_call: TRBV25-1; clone_size: -; j_call: TRBJ1-2; cdr3_aa: CASSEFSGRTGGYDGYTF; cdr3_nt: TGTGCCAGCAGTGAATTTAGCGGGCGGACGGGGGGGTATGATGGCTACACCTTC
d_call: -; v_call: TRBV7-9; clone_size: -; j_call: TRBJ2-7; cdr3_aa: CASSARVDEQYF; cdr3_nt: TGTGCCAGCAGCGCCCGGGTAGACGAGCAGTACTTC
d_call: -; v_call: TRBV18; clone_size: -; j_call: TRBJ1-4; cdr3_aa: CASSPRRSLFNEKLFF; cdr3_nt: TGTGCCAGCTCCCCTCGCCGAAGTCTATTTAATGAAAAACTGTTTTTT
d_call: -; v_call: TRBV5-4; clone_size: -; j_call: TRBJ1-6; cdr3_aa: CASSSPDRQTNSPLHF; cdr3_nt: TGTGCCAGCAGCTCACCAGACAGGCAAACTAATTCACCCCTCCACTTT
d_call: -; v_call: TRBV18; clone_size: -; j_call: TRBJ1-1; cdr3_aa: CASSPVEMNTEAFF; cdr3_nt: TGTGCCAGCTCACCGGTAGAGATGAACACTGAAGCTTTCTTT